This entry lists 28 T cell receptor beta chains sequenced from one sample in a study of T-cell reconstitution after alpha-beta-depleted transplantation in children (dated by TCRdb to between 2015 and 2016). The method was PCR. TCRdb shows the sequencer as Illumina HiSeq 2500. TCR libraries were prepared with molecular barcoding, using unique molecular identifiers to normalize TCRbeta repertoire quantification. Through fastp at Q25 and MiXCR, TCRdb rebuilt clones from the public reads, retaining in-frame beta chains. Rows are unified per CDR3 protein, each entry keeping the most common DNA and genes. The sample contains 250,000 to 350,000 distinct CDR3 sequences, more than 8% of them found a single time. Together, the top ten hold 9.5% to 13% of the sample. This specimen was PBMCs from the stem cell graft donor, taken from the stem cell graft. Source of these receptors: a human donor who donated a stem cell graft to a child with SCID.

This chain joins TRBV7-9 and TRBJ2-5; perhaps TRBD1 as D (6 bases). V lost 5 bases and J lost 1, with 11 bases in between. The germline gives CDR1 SEHNR, CDR2 FQNEAQ (reference sequence). This CDR3 has 14 amino acids. This chain's CDR3 is CASSLGQTQETQYF. The CDR3 DNA reads as TGTGCCAGCAGCCTCGGACAGACCCAAGAGACCCAGTACTTC.

This clonotype was observed many times. The chain couples TRBV3-1 to TRBJ2-1; 10 nucleotides align to TRBD1. In germline, CDR1 is LGHDT, CDR2 YNNKEL (reference sequence). The V gene end was trimmed by 3 bases and the J gene end by 4 bases; junction bases not matched to a gene: 3. The CDR3 has 15 amino acids. CDR3 nucleotides: TGTGCCAGCAGCCAGGGGGGACAGGGGTACAATGAGCAGTTCTTC. Amino acids: CASSQGGQGYNEQFF.

This clonotype was observed a few times. The chain combines TRBV3-1 with TRBJ2-7; weak D call: TRBD1 (5 bases). CDR1 is LGHDT, CDR2 YNNKEL, per germline (reference sequence). The CDR3 runs to 16 residues. Deletions cut 5 bases from V and 4 bases from J, with 21 bases between. CDR3 coding DNA: TGTGCCAGCAGCATCAACGCTCAGGGTAATTATTACGAGCAGTACTTC. Translated: CASSINAQGNYYEQYF.

This clonotype was detected many times. This chain links TRBV29-1 with TRBJ2-1; perhaps TRBD2 as D (7 bases). From germline, CDR1 is SQVTM and CDR2 ANQGSEA. The germline V and J ends were trimmed by 6 bases and 4 bases, with 13 bases remaining between them. The length of the CDR3 is 13 residues. Here the CDR3 reads CSVGGTPYNEQFF. DNA of the CDR3: TGCAGCGTCGGGGGGACACCATACAATGAGCAGTTCTTC.

The chain is built from TRBV9 and TRBJ2-1, with TRBD2 matching 11 bases. Germline CDR1 is SGDLS and CDR2 is YYNGEE. The CDR3 is 15 amino acids. The junction had 7 bases not matched to a gene; V was cut back by 4 bases and J by 7 bases. In nucleotides, the CDR3 is TGTGCCAGCAGCTTACATAGCGGGGGGGCTAATGAGCAGTTCTTC. Amino acid sequence: CASSLHSGGANEQFF.

This clonotype was counted ten times or more. The chain combines TRBV7-9 with TRBJ2-1; a weak D match, TRBD2 (6 bases). Germline V gives CDR1 SEHNR, CDR2 FQNEAQ (reference sequence). Deletions cut 3 bases from V and 7 bases from J, with 13 bases between. This CDR3 comprises 14 residues. The CDR3 DNA is TGTGCCAGCAGCTTCACGGGGGTGGGAAATGAGCAGTTCTTC. Translated: CASSFTGVGNEQFF.

This clonotype was observed once. An end of the junction differs from the germline gene, which may be a read error. The chain has TRBV27 and TRBJ2-6; D assignment may be TRBD1 or TRBD2 (6 bases each). This CDR3 is built from 18 residues. The germline V gene encodes CDR1 MNHEY and CDR2 SMNVEV (reference sequence). CDR3 DNA sequence: TGTGCCTGCAGTTTACGGGGGATAGGGGGCTCTGGGGCCAACGTCCTGACTTTC. Amino acid sequence: CACSLRGIGGSGANVLTF. The variable domain in full, with the rest retrieved from reference TRBV27 and TRBJ2-6, is EAQVTQNPRYLITVTGKKLTVTCSQNMNHEYMSWYRQDPGLGLRQIYYSMNVEVTDKGDVPEGYKVSRKEKRNFPLILESPSPNQTSLYFCACSLRGIGGSGANVLTFGAGSRLTVL.

This clonotype was seen at least ten times. This rearrangement joins TRBV5-1 to TRBJ1-1, with D uncertain. The V end lost 0 bases, the J end lost 4 bases, and 4 bases lay between the germline ends. The germline V gene encodes CDR1 SGHRS and CDR2 YFSETQ. The CDR3 is 12 amino acids. CDR3 sequence (DNA): TGCGCCAGCAGCTTGGTGGGCACTGAAGCTTTCTTT. It translates to CASSLVGTEAFF.

V usage is TRBV7-8 and J usage is TRBJ1-6; weak D call: TRBD1 (5 bases). The CDR3 extends over 14 amino acids. Trimming cost V 5 bases and J 7 bases, with 12 bases left between them. Germline CDR1 and CDR2: SGHVS and FQNEAQ. CDR3 loop: CASSPGRGNSPLHF. CDR3 DNA sequence: TGTGCCAGCAGCCCTGGACGGGGGAATTCACCCCTCCACTTT.

This clonotype was counted ten times or more. The V gene is TRBV2, the J gene TRBJ1-1; D remains ambiguous. Trimming cost V 2 bases and J 2 bases, with 3 bases left between them. CDR3 length: 12 amino acids. CDR1 and CDR2 from the germline V gene are SNHLY and FYNNEI. This CDR3 reads CASSEYNTEAFF. Here the CDR3 DNA reads TGTGCCAGCAGTGAATACAACACTGAAGCTTTCTTT.

The J gene is TRBJ2-5, the V gene TRBV6-1; TRBD2 matches at 8 bases. The CDR3 has 15 amino acids. Germline V CDR1 and CDR2: MNHNS, SASEGT. V gave up 7 bases and J gave up 3 bases; unmatched junction bases: 10. Written as DNA, the CDR3 is TGTGCCAGCAAATTCCGGGGGGGCTCTGAAGAGACCCAGTACTTC. Protein: CASKFRGGSEETQYF.

The table lists this clonotype with a few counts. The genes are TRBV5-1 and TRBJ1-6; 12 bases align to TRBD1. The CDR3 is 13 residues long. In germline, CDR1 is SGHRS, CDR2 YFSETQ. With V trimmed by 8 bases and J by 9 bases, 3 bases remained unmatched. The CDR3 here is CASRDRGPSPLHF. The CDR3 nucleotides read TGCGCCAGTCGGGACAGGGGGCCTTCACCCCTCCACTTT.

V usage is TRBV5-1 and J usage is TRBJ2-1, with D perhaps matching TRBD2 (6 bases). Germline V gives CDR1 SGHRS, CDR2 YFSETQ. The CDR3 contains 12 residues. V was shortened by 0 bases and J by 15 bases, with 13 bases between the two germline ends. CDR3 sequence (DNA): TGCGCCAGCAGCTTGGACATGGGGGGTTGGTTCTTC. This gives the protein CASSLDMGGWFF.

This clonotype was seen only a few times. The chain employs TRBV7-6 and TRBJ1-2, with 9 bases fitting TRBD1. The CDR3 is made up of 14 amino acids. Trimming at V came to 1 base and at J to 8 bases, leaving 5 bases not matched to a gene. Germline V gene lookup returns CDR1 SGHVS and CDR2 FNYEAQ. DNA for the CDR3: TGTGCCAGCAGCTTAGAACAGGGGGCTCGGGGCTACACCTTC. It translates to CASSLEQGARGYTF.

This clonotype was picked up a small number of times. CDR3 sequence (DNA): TGTGCCAGCAGCTCCGTCGTTATGAAACGCCATGAAAAACTGTTTTTT. This gives the protein CASSSVVMKRHEKLFF. The genes are TRBV7-9 and TRBJ1-4, with D unresolved. Trimming shortened V by 4 bases and J by 6 bases, and 18 bases separated the two germline ends. Germline CDR1 and CDR2: SEHNR and FQNEAQ (reference sequence). The CDR3 contains 16 residues.

This chain uses TRBV5-1 with TRBJ2-7; the D is unclear. This CDR3 has 14 residues. Germline-derived CDR1 and CDR2 are SGHRS and YFSETQ. Trimming shortened V by 7 bases and J by 0 bases, and 14 bases separated the two germline ends. DNA for the CDR3: TGCGCCAGCCAGGACGACTCGAGCTCCTACGAGCAGTACTTC. Residues: CASQDDSSSYEQYF.

The DNA for the CDR3 is TGTGCCAGCCGCTATTATACAGGGAATGAGCAGTTCTTC. It codes for CASRYYTGNEQFF. The V call is TRBV7-9, the J call TRBJ2-1; perhaps TRBD1 as D (6 bases). Trimming pared 8 bases from V and 7 bases from J, leaving 15 bases between. Germline values: CDR1 SEHNR, CDR2 FQNEAQ (reference sequence). The CDR3 is 13 residues long.

The chain has TRBV7-2 and TRBJ2-7, with D possibly being TRBD2 (6 bases). The CDR3 loop spans 15 amino acids. The V gene's germline CDR1 is SGHTA and CDR2 FQGNSA. The V gene lost 2 bases and the J gene lost 2 bases, with 13 bases spanning the gap. CDR3 coding DNA: TGTGCCAGCAGCTTACAGGCGGGGTACACCTACGAGCAGTACTTC. Protein: CASSLQAGYTYEQYF.

This clonotype was found a few times. V usage is TRBV7-2 and J usage is TRBJ2-5; no clear D. The CDR3 loop spans 13 amino acids. Looked up from germline, CDR1 is SGHTA and CDR2 is FQGNSA. V was trimmed by 3 bases and J by 1 base, leaving 6 bases between them. In nucleotides, the CDR3 is TGTGCCAGCAGCTTTTTAGGCCAAGAGACCCAGTACTTC. This translates into CASSFLGQETQYF.

This clonotype was seen repeatedly, ten times or more. The chain uses TRBV9 and TRBJ2-7; a possible D gene is TRBD1 (5 bases). Germline V lookup: CDR1 SGDLS, CDR2 YYNGEE. Trimming stripped 0 bases from V and 5 bases from J, with 9 bases between. CDR3 size: 13 residues. Written as DNA, the CDR3 is TGTGCCAGCAGCGTAGAGTTAGGGGACGAGCAGTACTTC. This encodes CASSVELGDEQYF.

At least ten counts were recorded for this clonotype. CDR3 loop: CASSLLLAGDNEQFF. CDR3 coding DNA: TGTGCCAGCAGCTTACTCCTAGCGGGGGACAATGAGCAGTTCTTC. This rearrangement joins TRBV7-8 to TRBJ2-1, with TRBD2 matching 10 bases. The germline gives CDR1 SGHVS, CDR2 FQNEAQ. J gave up 5 bases and V 2 bases, and 3 bases lay outside the gene matches. The CDR3 spans 15 residues.

In this sample, this clonotype turned up many times. The chain carries TRBV2 and TRBJ2-7; the match to TRBD1 covers 7 bases. Germline trimming cut 4 bases from V and 5 bases from J; bases unmatched to any gene: 11. The germline V gene has CDR1 SNHLY and CDR2 FYNNEI. CDR3 size: 15 residues. For the CDR3, the DNA is TGTGCCAGCAGTGGGACAGGACGAGGGCTGGACGAGCAGTACTTC. Amino acids: CASSGTGRGLDEQYF.

The J gene is TRBJ2-1, the V gene TRBV20-1; 9 bases line up with TRBD2. With V trimmed by 4 bases and J by 7 bases, 8 bases remained unmatched. The CDR3 spans 14 residues. Germline V gene lookup returns CDR1 DFQATT and CDR2 SNEGSKA (reference sequence). This chain's CDR3 is CSATKAGGRNEQFF. The CDR3 coding sequence is TGCAGTGCTACCAAAGCGGGGGGTAGAAATGAGCAGTTCTTC.

The chain employs TRBV20-1 and TRBJ1-1; D ambiguous. CDR3 length: 12 amino acids. V lost 1 base and J lost 3, with 6 bases in between. Germline V gives CDR1 DFQATT, CDR2 SNEGSKA (reference sequence). The CDR3 reads CSARVGDTEAFF. CDR3 in DNA: TGCAGTGCTAGAGTCGGTGACACTGAAGCTTTCTTT.

The CDR3 region is CAISESTVLGSYEQYF. The CDR3 nucleotides are TGTGCCATCAGTGAGTCGACCGTTTTAGGGTCCTACGAGCAGTACTTC. The chain employs TRBV10-3 and TRBJ2-7; D call uncertain. This CDR3 has 16 residues. Deletions cut 0 bases from V and 1 base from J, with 13 bases between. CDR1 and CDR2 from the germline V gene are ENHRY and SYGVKD.

V is TRBV7-9 and J is TRBJ2-3; weak D call: TRBD2 (5 bases). CDR3 length equals 17 residues. V lost 5 bases, J lost 4 bases, and 22 bases lay in between. The germline V gene has CDR1 SEHNR and CDR2 FQNEAQ (reference sequence). The CDR3: CASSRRDEGPEADTQYF. DNA for the CDR3: TGTGCCAGCAGCCGTCGCGACGAGGGCCCCGAAGCAGATACGCAGTATTTT.

The chain carries TRBV29-1 and TRBJ2-3, with TRBD1 identical over 10 bases. V lost 0 bases to trimming and J lost 3 bases; unmatched junction nucleotides: 6. The CDR3 runs 16 residues. The germline gives CDR1 SQVTM, CDR2 ANQGSEA. CDR3 sequence: CSVEDQGQGGTDTQYF. The CDR3 coding sequence is TGCAGCGTTGAAGACCAAGGACAGGGGGGGACAGATACGCAGTATTTT.

This clonotype was found a few times. V is TRBV28 and J is TRBJ2-7, with D tentatively TRBD1 (7 bases). Trimming took off 10 bases at V and 5 bases at J, with 18 bases between the two ends. CDR1 and CDR2 from the germline V gene are MDHEN and SYDVKM. The CDR3 contains 13 residues. The CDR3 here is CATGIQGGHEQYF. The DNA of the CDR3 is TGTGCCACCGGCATCCAGGGGGGTCACGAGCAGTACTTC.